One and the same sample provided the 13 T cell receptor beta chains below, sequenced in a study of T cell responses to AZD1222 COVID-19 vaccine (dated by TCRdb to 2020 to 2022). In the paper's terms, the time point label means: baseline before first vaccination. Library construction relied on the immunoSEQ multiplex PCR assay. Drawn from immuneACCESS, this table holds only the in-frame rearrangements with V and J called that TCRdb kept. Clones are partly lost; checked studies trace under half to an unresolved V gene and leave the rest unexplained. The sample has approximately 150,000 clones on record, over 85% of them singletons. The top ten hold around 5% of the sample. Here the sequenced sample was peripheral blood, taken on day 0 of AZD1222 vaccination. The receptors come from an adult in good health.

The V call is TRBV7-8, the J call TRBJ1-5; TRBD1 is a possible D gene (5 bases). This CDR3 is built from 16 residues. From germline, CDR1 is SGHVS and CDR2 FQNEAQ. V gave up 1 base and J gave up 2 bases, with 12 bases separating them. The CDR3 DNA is TGTGCCAGCAGCTTAGGTTCCATAGGGGGCAATCAGCCCCAGCATTTT. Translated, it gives CASSLGSIGGNQPQHF.

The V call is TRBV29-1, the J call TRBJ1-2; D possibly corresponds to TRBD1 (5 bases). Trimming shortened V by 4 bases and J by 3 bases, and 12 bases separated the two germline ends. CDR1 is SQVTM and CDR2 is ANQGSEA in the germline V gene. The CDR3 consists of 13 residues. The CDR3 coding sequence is TGCAGCGTTGTGGGAGGGGAGCACTATGGCTACACCTTC. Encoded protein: CSVVGGEHYGYTF.

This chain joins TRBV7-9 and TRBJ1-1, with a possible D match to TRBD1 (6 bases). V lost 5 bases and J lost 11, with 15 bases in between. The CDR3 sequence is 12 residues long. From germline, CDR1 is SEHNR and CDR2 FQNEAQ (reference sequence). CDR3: CASSPHLGQAFF. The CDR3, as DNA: TGTGCCAGCAGCCCCCATTTAGGACAGGCTTTCTTT.

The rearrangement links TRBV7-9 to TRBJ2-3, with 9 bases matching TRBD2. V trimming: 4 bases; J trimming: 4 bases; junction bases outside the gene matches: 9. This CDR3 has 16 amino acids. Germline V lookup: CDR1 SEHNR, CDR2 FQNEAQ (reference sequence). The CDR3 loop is CASSSLQRGESDTQYF. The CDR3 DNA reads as TGTGCCAGCAGCTCCCTCCAGCGGGGGGAATCAGATACGCAGTATTTT.

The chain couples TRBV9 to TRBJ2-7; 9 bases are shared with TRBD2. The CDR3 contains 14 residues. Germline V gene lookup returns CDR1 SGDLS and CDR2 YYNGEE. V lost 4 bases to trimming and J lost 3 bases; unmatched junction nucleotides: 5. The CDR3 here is CASSPSREGYEQYF. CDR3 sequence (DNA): TGTGCCAGCAGCCCCTCGCGGGAGGGCTACGAGCAGTACTTC.

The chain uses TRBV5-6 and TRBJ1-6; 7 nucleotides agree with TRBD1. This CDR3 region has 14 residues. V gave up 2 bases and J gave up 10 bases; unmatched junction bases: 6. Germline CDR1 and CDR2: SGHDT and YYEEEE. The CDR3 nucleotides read TGTGCCAGCAGCTTCATGAGGACAGGATCACCCCTCCACTTT. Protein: CASSFMRTGSPLHF.

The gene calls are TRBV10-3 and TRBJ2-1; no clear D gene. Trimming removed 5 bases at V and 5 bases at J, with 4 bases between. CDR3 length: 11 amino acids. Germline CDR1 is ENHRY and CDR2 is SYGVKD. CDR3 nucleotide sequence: TGTGCCATCAGTAACCACAATGAGCAGTTCTTC. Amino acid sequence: CAISNHNEQFF.

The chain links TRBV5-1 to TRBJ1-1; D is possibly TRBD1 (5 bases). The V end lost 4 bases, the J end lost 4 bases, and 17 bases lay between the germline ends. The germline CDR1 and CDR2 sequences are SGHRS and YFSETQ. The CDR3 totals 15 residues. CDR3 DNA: TGCGCCAGCAGCCCCCGGCAGGGTGAGGGCACTGAAGCTTTCTTT. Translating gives CASSPRQGEGTEAFF.

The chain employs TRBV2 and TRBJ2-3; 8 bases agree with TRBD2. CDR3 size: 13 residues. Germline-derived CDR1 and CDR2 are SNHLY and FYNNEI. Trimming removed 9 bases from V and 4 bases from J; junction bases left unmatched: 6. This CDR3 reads CASNPLAADTQYF. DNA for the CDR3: TGTGCCAGTAACCCACTAGCGGCAGATACGCAGTATTTT.

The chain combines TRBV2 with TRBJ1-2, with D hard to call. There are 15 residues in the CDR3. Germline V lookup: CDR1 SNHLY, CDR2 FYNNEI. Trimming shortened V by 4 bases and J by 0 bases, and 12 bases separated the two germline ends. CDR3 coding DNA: TGTGCCAGCAGTGTATTAGGAGAAACTAACTATGGCTACACCTTC. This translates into CASSVLGETNYGYTF.

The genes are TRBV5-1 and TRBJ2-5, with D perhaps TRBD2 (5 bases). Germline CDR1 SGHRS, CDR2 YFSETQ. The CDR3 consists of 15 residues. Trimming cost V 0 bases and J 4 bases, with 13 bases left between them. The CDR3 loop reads CASSLESRVGETQYF. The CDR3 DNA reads TGCGCCAGCAGCTTGGAGTCGAGGGTTGGAGAGACCCAGTACTTC.

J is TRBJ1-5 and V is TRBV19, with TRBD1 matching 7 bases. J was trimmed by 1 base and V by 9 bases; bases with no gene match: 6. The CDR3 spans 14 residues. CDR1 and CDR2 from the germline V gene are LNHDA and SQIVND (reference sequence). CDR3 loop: CASRTQGSNQPQHF. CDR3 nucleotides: TGTGCCAGCCGAACACAGGGGAGCAATCAGCCCCAGCATTTT.

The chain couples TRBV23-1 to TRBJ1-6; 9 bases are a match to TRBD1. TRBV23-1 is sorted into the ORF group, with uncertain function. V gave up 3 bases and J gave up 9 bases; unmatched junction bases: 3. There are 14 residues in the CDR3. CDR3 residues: CASSQADRGSPLHF. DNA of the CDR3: TGCGCCAGCAGTCAGGCGGACAGGGGTTCACCCCTCCACTTT.